The clone carrying this T cell receptor beta chain was seen a few times. Its antigen remains unknown. Primers for the PCR totalled 60 Vbeta and 13 Jbeta. Here immunoSEQ multiplex PCR was the method, and the copy in TCRdb shows in-frame clones only, minus some. The table lists about 120,000 clones, 50% to 65% of them singletons, with just under 9.5% in the top ten. Germline loops: CDR1 KGHSH, CDR2 LQKENI. Trimming removed 2 bases from V and 0 bases from J, with 10 bases in between. The CDR3 has 16 residues. The source of the sample is a study of cytomegalovirus exposure and HLA in healthy donors. Study findings and constraints: Later genetic work tied a missense DCLRE1C variant to beta-chain V and J trimming.

The source is a middle-aged woman in good health and CMV-seropositive. The chain carries TRBV18 and TRBJ2-2; no firm D call. Source material: PBMCs. The CDR3 DNA sequence: TGTGCCAGCTCACCAGCCATACAAACGAACACCGGGGAGCTGTTTTTT. Protein product: CASSPAIQTNTGELFF.